This T cell receptor beta chain was sequenced during a study of monozygotic twins with inflammatory bowel disease (dated by TCRdb to the late 2010s). With regard to the full study: In total, roughly 28 monozygotic twin pairs made up the full study: 19 Danish pairs, all IBD-discordant, plus nine German pairs, of which four were IBD-concordant and five were IBD-discordant. Disease-associated traits were sought mainly through comparisons between IBD patients and their genetically identical healthy co-twins within discordant pairs. Each individual had, on average, about 151 000 unique TCRalpha sequences and 181 000 unique TCRbeta sequences available for analysis.

The library was built by means of 5' RACE. For each TCR library, 3,500 to 4,000 ng of total RNA was used. For each sample, cDNA synthesis with SMARTScribe reverse transcriptase was split into eight separate reactions. During cDNA synthesis, template switching introduced unique molecular identifiers that contained a 6-nucleotide sample barcode. TCRalpha and TCRbeta cDNA was amplified in two nested PCRs of approximately 16 and 10 cycles, and bead purification was carried out after each PCR. Before amplification, the cDNA was treated with uracil DNA-glycosylase and purified using the QIAquick PCR purification kit. The second PCR added Illumina TruSeq-compatible adapters along with sample-specific barcodes. Library quality and concentration were assessed using TapeStation and Qubit, and approximately 5 ng of each library was pooled. Sequencing of pooled libraries was carried out on an Illumina HiSeq2500 single-index Rapid Run using 2 x 100 bp reads and custom sequencing primers. As for the original processing: PCR and sequencing errors were corrected by UMI-based consensus assembly using MiGEC version 1.2.6. MiXCR version 2.1.1 was used for V(D)J alignment, clonotype assembly and CDR3 extraction. To normalise gene usage, clonotype sharing and MAIT/NKT TCR abundance, the analysis used the top 1000, 10 000 and 20 000 clonotypes per sample. Diversity was computed as the inverse Simpson index with the vegan R package after downsampling to 27 000 UMIs. Statistical testing used paired Mann-Whitney U tests on the discordant twin pairs and applied Benjamini-Hochberg correction for multiple testing. TCRdb reprocessed the sequencing reads and holds a single record per CDR3 protein sequence, with no DNA. The V and J calls shown here were made by TCRdb, not taken from the authors' results. The table held for this sample gives about 160,000 distinct CDR3 sequences. Roughly 2.4% of the sample comes from the top ten.

Worth noting for this clonotype: Its recognized antigen is unknown.

The CDR3 numbers 13 residues from cysteine through phenylalanine. The record lacks a DNA sequence. The germline V gene (reference sequence) provides CDR1 MNHEY and CDR2 SMNVEV. General conclusions and limits of the study: Repertoire similarity did not differ between concordant and discordant twins, which could be due to limited statistical power. Compared with healthy twins, IBD patients had fewer clonotypes in common with other individuals, a difference most pronounced in patients showing signs of disease activity. TCRbeta repertoire diversity, by inverse Simpson index, was decreased in IBD patients compared with their healthy co-twins. The results gave no support for a single strong signal or clonotype linked to IBD. Different T cell subtypes could not be distinguished in the analysis. Differing immunosuppressive treatments among patients may have added background noise and inter-individual variability to the repertoires.

From each donor, an approximately 2.4 ml peripheral blood sample was drawn into PAXgene tubes and stored at -80 degrees C. Total RNA was isolated from whole blood with the PAXgene blood miRNA kit on an automated QIAcube, without T cell sorting. Peripheral blood from monozygotic twin pairs concordant or discordant for inflammatory bowel disease was subjected to deep TCRalpha and TCRbeta repertoire profiling with unique molecular barcoding. Smoking habits were recorded for all twin pairs, and each individual was classified as a current, former or never smoker. The V and J segments used are TRBV27 and TRBJ2-7; absent DNA, TCRdb's TRBD2 call cannot be checked. The sample was blood. The clonotype was recovered from a human donor with ulcerative colitis or Crohn's disease, or a healthy co-twin of an affected twin (not recorded which). The encoded CDR3 is CASGPGLTFEQYF.